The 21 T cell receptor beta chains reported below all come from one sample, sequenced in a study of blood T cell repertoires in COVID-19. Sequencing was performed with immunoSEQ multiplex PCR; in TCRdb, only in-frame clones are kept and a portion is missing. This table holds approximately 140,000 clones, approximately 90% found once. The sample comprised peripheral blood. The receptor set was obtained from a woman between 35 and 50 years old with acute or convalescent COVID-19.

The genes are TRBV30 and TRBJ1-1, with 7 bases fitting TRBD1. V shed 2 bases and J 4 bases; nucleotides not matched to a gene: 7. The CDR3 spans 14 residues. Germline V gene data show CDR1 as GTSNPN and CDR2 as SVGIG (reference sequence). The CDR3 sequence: CAWSWVEGATEAFF. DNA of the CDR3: TGTGCCTGGAGTTGGGTGGAGGGGGCCACTGAAGCTTTCTTT.

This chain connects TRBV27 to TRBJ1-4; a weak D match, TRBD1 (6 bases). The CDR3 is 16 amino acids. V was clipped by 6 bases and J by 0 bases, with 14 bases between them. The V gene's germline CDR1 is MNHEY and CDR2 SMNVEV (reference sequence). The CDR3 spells CASSVDSAATNEKLFF. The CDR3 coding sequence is TGTGCCAGCAGCGTGGACAGTGCCGCAACTAATGAAAAACTGTTTTTT.

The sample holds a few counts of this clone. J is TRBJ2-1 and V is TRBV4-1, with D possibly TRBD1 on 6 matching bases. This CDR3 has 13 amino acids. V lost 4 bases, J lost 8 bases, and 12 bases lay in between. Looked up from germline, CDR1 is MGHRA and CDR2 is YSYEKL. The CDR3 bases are TGCGCCAGCAGCCTTCACAGGGTGGATGAGCAGTTCTTC. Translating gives CASSLHRVDEQFF.

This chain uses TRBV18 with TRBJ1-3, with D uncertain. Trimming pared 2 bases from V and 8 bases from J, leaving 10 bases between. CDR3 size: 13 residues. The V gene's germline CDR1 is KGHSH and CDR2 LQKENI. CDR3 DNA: TGTGCCAGCTCACCAGAGGTTCTGGACACCATATATTTT. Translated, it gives CASSPEVLDTIYF.

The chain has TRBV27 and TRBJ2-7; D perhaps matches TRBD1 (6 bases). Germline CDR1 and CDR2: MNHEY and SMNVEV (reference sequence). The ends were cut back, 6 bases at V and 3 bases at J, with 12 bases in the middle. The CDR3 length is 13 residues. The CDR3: CASRAGVIYEQYF. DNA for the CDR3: TGTGCCAGCAGAGCAGGGGTCATCTACGAGCAGTACTTC.

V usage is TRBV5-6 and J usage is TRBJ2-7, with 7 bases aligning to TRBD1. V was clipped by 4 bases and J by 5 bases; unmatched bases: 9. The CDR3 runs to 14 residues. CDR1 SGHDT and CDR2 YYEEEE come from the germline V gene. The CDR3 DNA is TGTGCCAGCAGCAAAAGACAGGGTGCCAACGAGCAGTACTTC. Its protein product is CASSKRQGANEQYF. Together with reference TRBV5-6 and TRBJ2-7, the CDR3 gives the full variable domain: DAGVTQSPTHLIKTRGQQVTLRCSPKSGHDTVSWYQQALGQGPQFIFQYYEEEERQRGNFPDRFSGHQFPNYSSELNVNALLLGDSALYLCASSKRQGANEQYFGPGTRLTVT.

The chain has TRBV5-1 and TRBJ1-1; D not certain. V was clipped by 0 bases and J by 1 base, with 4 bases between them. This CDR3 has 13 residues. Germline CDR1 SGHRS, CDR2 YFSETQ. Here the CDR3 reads CASSLAGNTEAFF. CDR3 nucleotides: TGCGCCAGCAGCTTGGCCGGGAACACTGAAGCTTTCTTT.

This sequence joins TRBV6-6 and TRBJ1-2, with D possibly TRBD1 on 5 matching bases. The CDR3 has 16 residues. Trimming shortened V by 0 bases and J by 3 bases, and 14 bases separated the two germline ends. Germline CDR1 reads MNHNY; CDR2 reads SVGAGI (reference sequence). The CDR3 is CASSYSRPREDYGYTF. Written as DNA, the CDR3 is TGTGCCAGCAGTTACTCGCGCCCCAGGGAGGACTATGGCTACACCTTC.

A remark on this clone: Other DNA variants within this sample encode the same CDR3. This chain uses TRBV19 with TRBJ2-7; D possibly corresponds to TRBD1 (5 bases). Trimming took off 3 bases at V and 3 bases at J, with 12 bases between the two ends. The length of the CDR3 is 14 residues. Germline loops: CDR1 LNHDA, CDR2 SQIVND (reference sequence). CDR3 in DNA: TGTGCCAGTAGTATCTCGCAGGGAATCTACGAGCAGTACTTC. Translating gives CASSISQGIYEQYF.

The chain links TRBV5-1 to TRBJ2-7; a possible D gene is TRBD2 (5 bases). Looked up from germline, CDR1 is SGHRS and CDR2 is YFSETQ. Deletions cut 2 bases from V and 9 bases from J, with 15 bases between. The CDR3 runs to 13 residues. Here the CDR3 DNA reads TGCGCCAGCAGCTTCGTTATAGAGGGTACGCAGTACTTC. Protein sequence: CASSFVIEGTQYF.

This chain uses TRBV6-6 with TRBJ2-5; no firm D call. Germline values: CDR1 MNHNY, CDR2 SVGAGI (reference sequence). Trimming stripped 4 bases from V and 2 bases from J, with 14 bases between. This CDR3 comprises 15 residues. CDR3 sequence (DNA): TGTGCCAGCAGTTCCCCCAGGCCCCGACAAGAGACCCAGTACTTC. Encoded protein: CASSSPRPRQETQYF.

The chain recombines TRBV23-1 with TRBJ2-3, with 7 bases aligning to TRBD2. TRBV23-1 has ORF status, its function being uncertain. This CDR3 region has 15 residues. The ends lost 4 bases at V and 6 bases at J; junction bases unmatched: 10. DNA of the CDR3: TGCGCCAGCAGTCTCAGGAGGGAGGGTCAGGATACGCAGTATTTT. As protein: CASSLRREGQDTQYF.

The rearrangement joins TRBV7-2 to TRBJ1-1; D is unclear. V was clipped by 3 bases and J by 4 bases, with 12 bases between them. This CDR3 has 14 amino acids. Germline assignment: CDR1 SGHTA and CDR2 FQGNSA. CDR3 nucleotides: TGTGCCAGCAGCTTTTCTCGGGGTGGCACTGAAGCTTTCTTT. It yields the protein CASSFSRGGTEAFF.

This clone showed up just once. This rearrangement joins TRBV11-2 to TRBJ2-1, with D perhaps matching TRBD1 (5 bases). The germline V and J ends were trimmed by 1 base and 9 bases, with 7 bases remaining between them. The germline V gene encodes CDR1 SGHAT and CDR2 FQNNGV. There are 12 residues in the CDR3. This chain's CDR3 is CASSLGGIEQFF. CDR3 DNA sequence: TGTGCCAGCAGCTTAGGGGGCATTGAGCAGTTCTTC.

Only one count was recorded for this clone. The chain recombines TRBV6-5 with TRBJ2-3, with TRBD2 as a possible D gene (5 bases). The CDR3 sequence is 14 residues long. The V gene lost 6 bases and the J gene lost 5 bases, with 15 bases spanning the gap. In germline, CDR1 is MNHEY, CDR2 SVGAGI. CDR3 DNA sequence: TGTGCCAGCAGACCCCGGCTAGCTAGAGATACGCAGTATTTT. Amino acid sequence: CASRPRLARDTQYF.

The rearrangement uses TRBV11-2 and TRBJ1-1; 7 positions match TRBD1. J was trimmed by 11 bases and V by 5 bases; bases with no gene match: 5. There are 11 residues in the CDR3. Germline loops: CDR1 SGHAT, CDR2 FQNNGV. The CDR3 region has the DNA TGTGCCAGCAGCCACACAGGGGCGGCTTTCTTT. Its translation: CASSHTGAAFF.

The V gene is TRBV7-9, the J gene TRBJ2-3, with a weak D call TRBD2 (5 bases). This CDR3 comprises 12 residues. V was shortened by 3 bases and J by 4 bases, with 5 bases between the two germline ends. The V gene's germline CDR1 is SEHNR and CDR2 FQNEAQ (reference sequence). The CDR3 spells CASSFGADTQYF. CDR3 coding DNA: TGTGCCAGCAGCTTCGGGGCAGATACGCAGTATTTT.

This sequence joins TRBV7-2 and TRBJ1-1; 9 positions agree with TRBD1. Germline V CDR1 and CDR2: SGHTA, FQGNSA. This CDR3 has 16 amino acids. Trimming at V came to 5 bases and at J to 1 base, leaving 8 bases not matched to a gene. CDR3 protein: CASSPTGGWGNTEAFF. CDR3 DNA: TGTGCCAGCAGCCCAACAGGGGGCTGGGGGAACACTGAAGCTTTCTTT.

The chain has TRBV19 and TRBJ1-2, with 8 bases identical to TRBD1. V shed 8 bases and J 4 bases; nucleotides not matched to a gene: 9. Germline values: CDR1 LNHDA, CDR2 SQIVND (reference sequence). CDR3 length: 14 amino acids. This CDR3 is CASRLGQGSYGYTF. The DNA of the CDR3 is TGTGCCAGTCGACTAGGACAGGGTTCCTATGGCTACACCTTC.

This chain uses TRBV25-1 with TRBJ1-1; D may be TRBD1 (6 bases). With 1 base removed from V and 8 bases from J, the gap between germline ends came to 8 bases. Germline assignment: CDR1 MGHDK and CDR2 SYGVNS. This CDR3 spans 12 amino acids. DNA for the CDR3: TGTGCCAGCAGTGAATTGAGGGGGGAAGCTTTCTTT. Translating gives CASSELRGEAFF.

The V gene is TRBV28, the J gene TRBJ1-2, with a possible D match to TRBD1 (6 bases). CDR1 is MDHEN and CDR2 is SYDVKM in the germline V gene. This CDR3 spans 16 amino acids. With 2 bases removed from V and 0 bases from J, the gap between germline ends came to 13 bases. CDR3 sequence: CASSLVPQGSNYGYTF. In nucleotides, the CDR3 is TGTGCCAGCAGTTTAGTCCCACAGGGTTCTAACTATGGCTACACCTTC.